These 17 T cell receptor beta chains came from one sample sequenced in a study of shared clonotypes between healthy human individuals. Produced via immunoSEQ multiplex PCR; TCRdb's table is partial and in-frame only. The sample has some 2,000,000 clones, around 95% seen once. The sequenced material came from naive CD4+ T cells sorted from blood. Noted subset: CD45RA+ positively selected. The receptor set was obtained from a man in his late teens or twenties in good health.

CDR3 region: CASSLTGPGMNTEAFF. The CDR3 DNA follows: TGTGCCAGCTCACTCACAGGGCCCGGAATGAACACTGAAGCTTTCTTT. The rearrangement joins TRBV18 to TRBJ1-1; possible D gene TRBD1, 6 bases. The germline V gene has CDR1 KGHSH and CDR2 LQKENI. This CDR3 contains 16 residues. V shed 4 bases and J shed 0 bases, with 15 bases lying between them. Full variable domain (outside the CDR3, taken from reference TRBV18 and TRBJ1-1): NAGVMQNPRHLVRRRGQEARLRCSPMKGHSHVYWYRQLPEEGLKFMVYLQKENIIDESGMPKERFSAEFPKEGPSILRIQQVVRGDSAAYFCASSLTGPGMNTEAFFGQGTRLTVV.

V is TRBV12-5 and J is TRBJ2-7, with a weak D call TRBD1 (6 bases). The CDR3 spans 15 residues. The germline CDR1 and CDR2 sequences are LGHNT and FRNRAP. The V end was cut by 8 bases, the J end by 3 bases, with 20 bases between. This chain's CDR3 is CASNNIPGTHYEQYF. The CDR3 coding sequence is TGTGCTAGTAATAATATACCCGGGACACACTACGAGCAGTACTTC.

The table lists this clone with a count of one. The chain links TRBV13 to TRBJ1-2; tentatively, D is TRBD1 (5 bases). The V gene lost 3 bases and the J gene lost 7 bases, with 21 bases spanning the gap. This CDR3 contains 16 residues. Germline V gene lookup returns CDR1 PRHDT and CDR2 FYEKMQ (reference sequence). CDR3 nucleotide sequence: TGTGCCAGCAGCTTCGCTCTTCAGGGATCTAAGGTTGGCTACACCTTC. It translates to CASSFALQGSKVGYTF.

Concerning this clone itself: With a much larger clone just one base away, this may be a read error. The CDR3 sequence is CASRASYEQYF. The CDR3 DNA sequence: TGTGCCAGCAGGGCCTCCTACGAGCAGTACTTC. J is TRBJ2-7 and V is TRBV6-6, with D hard to call. CDR1 is MNHNY, CDR2 SVGAGI, per germline (reference sequence). The germline V and J ends were trimmed by 6 bases and 0 bases, with 3 bases remaining between them. This CDR3 contains 11 residues.

The chain couples TRBV7-6 to TRBJ2-1; D might be TRBD2 (5 bases). The germline V gene has CDR1 SGHVS and CDR2 FNYEAQ. The CDR3 is 19 amino acids. Trimming stripped 1 base from V and 3 bases from J, with 22 bases between. CDR3 sequence: CASSLETAWETPYYNEQFF. Here the CDR3 DNA reads TGTGCCAGCAGCTTAGAGACGGCTTGGGAGACTCCCTACTACAATGAGCAGTTCTTC.

The chain links TRBV30 to TRBJ2-5; 7 bases are shared with TRBD2. Germline lookup yields CDR1 GTSNPN and CDR2 SVGIG (reference sequence). With 0 bases clipped from V and 2 bases from J, the junction kept 9 bases outside the gene matches. The CDR3 is 16 residues long. The CDR3 bases are TGTGCCTGGAGTGTACGATTAGCGGGCTCACAAGAGACCCAGTACTTC. Its protein is CAWSVRLAGSQETQYF.

CDR3 residues: CASSSRDLGEKLFF. The DNA of the CDR3 is TGTGCCAGCTCATCCCGGGACTTGGGTGAAAAACTGTTTTTT. J is TRBJ1-4 and V is TRBV18; a weak D match, TRBD1 (5 bases). Germline lookup yields CDR1 KGHSH and CDR2 LQKENI. The CDR3 has 14 amino acids. V was shortened by 5 bases and J by 7 bases, with 14 bases between the two germline ends. Full variable domain (missing parts from reference TRBV18 and TRBJ1-4): NAGVMQNPRHLVRRRGQEARLRCSPMKGHSHVYWYRQLPEEGLKFMVYLQKENIIDESGMPKERFSAEFPKEGPSILRIQQVVRGDSAAYFCASSSRDLGEKLFFGSGTQLSVL.

The J gene is TRBJ2-5, the V gene TRBV4-1; 12 nucleotides agree with TRBD2. The CDR3 has 18 amino acids. Germline CDR1 reads MGHRA; CDR2 reads YSYEKL. V lost 4 bases to trimming and J lost 4 bases; unmatched junction nucleotides: 13. This CDR3 is CASSPGTGLAGGGETQYF. DNA for the CDR3: TGCGCCAGCAGCCCCGGGACAGGGCTAGCGGGAGGGGGAGAGACCCAGTACTTC.

The V call is TRBV5-6, the J call TRBJ2-7; D may be TRBD2 (5 bases). From germline, CDR1 is SGHDT and CDR2 YYEEEE. The CDR3 runs 15 residues. Trimming stripped 1 base from V and 3 bases from J, with 14 bases between. This chain's CDR3 is CASSLSGPGDYEQYF. CDR3 in DNA: TGTGCCAGCAGCTTGTCCGGGCCCGGGGACTACGAGCAGTACTTC.

The V and J genes are TRBV10-1 and TRBJ2-1; D ambiguous. Germline V lookup: CDR1 WNHNN, CDR2 SYGVQD (reference sequence). The CDR3 spans 13 residues. Trimming removed 2 bases from V and 5 bases from J, with 7 bases in between. The CDR3 bases are TGCGCCAGCAGTGAGGCAGTAGACAATGAGCAGTTCTTC. It translates to CASSEAVDNEQFF.

The chain joins TRBV4-1 to TRBJ1-2, with D perhaps matching TRBD1 (6 bases). The length of the CDR3 is 14 residues. CDR1 and CDR2 (germline): MGHRA, YSYEKL. The V gene lost 8 bases and the J gene lost 0 bases, with 13 bases spanning the gap. The chain's CDR3 is CASRSPGANYGYTF. CDR3 sequence (DNA): TGCGCCAGCCGCAGCCCAGGGGCTAACTATGGCTACACCTTC.

This sequence joins TRBV14 and TRBJ2-7; 7 nucleotides align to TRBD1. The CDR3 loop spans 13 amino acids. The germline V gene encodes CDR1 SGHDN and CDR2 FVKESK. Trimming took 9 bases from V and 4 from J; bases not matched to a gene: 9. CDR3 sequence: CARKTGKEYEQYF. The CDR3 region has the DNA TGTGCCAGGAAGACAGGGAAGGAGTACGAGCAGTACTTC.

The V call is TRBV5-1, the J call TRBJ1-6; D not resolved. Trimming removed 7 bases from V and 5 bases from J, with 13 bases in between. Germline CDR1 and CDR2: SGHRS and YFSETQ. The length of the CDR3 is 14 residues. The CDR3 DNA is TGCGCCAGCTCCATGCCGGCAGATAATTCACCCCTCCACTTT. This translates into CASSMPADNSPLHF.

The V gene is TRBV28, the J gene TRBJ1-4, with TRBD1 as a possible D gene (5 bases). The CDR3 runs 14 residues. Germline V CDR1 and CDR2: MDHEN, SYDVKM. The CDR3 DNA reads as TGTGCTACTCACAGAGGGGCCACTAATGAAAAACTGTTTTTT. Translating it yields CATHRGATNEKLFF.

CDR3 amino acids: CASSLDGAAQETQYF. The CDR3 coding sequence is TGTGCCAGCAGCTTAGATGGGGCAGCACAAGAGACCCAGTACTTC. V and J are TRBV11-2 and TRBJ2-5; possibly TRBD1 for D (5 bases). Trimming shortened V by 0 bases and J by 2 bases, and 10 bases separated the two germline ends. This CDR3 is 15 amino acids long. CDR1 is SGHAT, CDR2 FQNNGV, per germline.

This clone was detected once. V is TRBV5-1 and J is TRBJ2-3, with 10 positions matching TRBD2. In germline, CDR1 is SGHRS, CDR2 YFSETQ. With 4 bases clipped from V and 1 base from J, the junction kept 6 bases outside the gene matches. The CDR3 has 16 residues. This chain's CDR3 is CASSPNLAGGTDTQYF. CDR3 nucleotides: TGCGCCAGCAGCCCGAATCTAGCGGGGGGCACAGATACGCAGTATTTT. The full variable domain, with the rest looked up from reference TRBV5-1 and TRBJ2-3, is KAGVTQTPRYLIKTRGQQVTLSCSPISGHRSVSWYQQTPGQGLQFLFEYFSETQRNKGNFPGRFSGRQFSNSRSEMNVSTLELGDSALYLCASSPNLAGGTDTQYFGPGTRLTVL.

The rearrangement uses TRBV29-1 and TRBJ1-5; D is perhaps TRBD1 (5 bases). CDR3 length: 13 residues. Trimming stripped 3 bases from V and 6 bases from J, with 12 bases between. In germline, CDR1 is SQVTM, CDR2 ANQGSEA. CDR3 DNA sequence: TGCAGCGTTGATGCAGGGATAGGTCAGCCCCAGCATTTT. Its protein product is CSVDAGIGQPQHF.